These 32 T cell receptor beta chains originate from one sample sequenced in a study of cytomegalovirus exposure and HLA in healthy donors. The PCR employed 60 Vbeta primers together with 13 Jbeta primers. The assay was immunoSEQ multiplex PCR, and TCRdb's table has in-frame clones only and misses some. This sample has over 150,000 clones, with 65% to 70% found just once. The sample consisted of PBMCs. These receptors were collected from a woman under 30 in good health and CMV-seropositive.

This chain uses TRBV27 with TRBJ1-1, with 7 bases identical to TRBD1. With 7 bases clipped from V and 4 bases from J, the junction kept 9 bases outside the gene matches. Germline CDR1 and CDR2: MNHEY and SMNVEV (reference sequence). This CDR3 spans 14 amino acids. CDR3 bases: TGTGCCAGCAACAGGGGCATGGGGACCACTGAAGCTTTCTTT. This sequence encodes CASNRGMGTTEAFF.

V and J are TRBV5-1 and TRBJ1-1, with a tentative D call TRBD1 (5 bases). The CDR3 loop spans 14 amino acids. Germline CDR1 is SGHRS and CDR2 is YFSETQ. V lost 8 bases to trimming and J lost 5 bases, with 19 bases between them. CDR3 residues: CARNGGPLGTEAFF. Here the CDR3 DNA reads TGCGCCAGGAACGGGGGTCCGCTGGGGACTGAAGCTTTCTTT.

The chain uses TRBV5-1 and TRBJ1-2; 7 nucleotides line up with TRBD1. Germline V lookup: CDR1 SGHRS, CDR2 YFSETQ. J gave up 2 bases and V 4 bases, and 11 bases lay outside the gene matches. CDR3 length: 16 amino acids. CDR3 sequence: CASSPGDRRLNYGYTF. The DNA of the CDR3 is TGCGCCAGCAGCCCCGGGGACAGAAGATTAAACTATGGCTACACCTTC.

This clone came up once. This rearrangement joins TRBV7-9 to TRBJ1-1, with D possibly matching TRBD1 (5 bases). The V gene's germline CDR1 is SEHNR and CDR2 FQNEAQ (reference sequence). The V end was cut by 1 base, the J end by 5 bases, with 17 bases between. The CDR3 spans 16 residues. The CDR3 DNA follows: TGTGCCAGCAGCTTAGGGGCAGGGAAGGTATTGACTGAAGCTTTCTTT. Residues: CASSLGAGKVLTEAFF. The variable domain in full, with the rest retrieved from reference TRBV7-9 and TRBJ1-1, is DTGVSQNPRHKITKRGQNVTFRCDPISEHNRLYWYRQTLGQGPEFLTYFQNEAQLEKSRLLSDRFSAERPKGSFSTLEIQRTEQGDSAMYLCASSLGAGKVLTEAFFGQGTRLTVV.

V usage is TRBV5-1 and J usage is TRBJ2-7; D perhaps matches TRBD2 (5 bases). Germline loops: CDR1 SGHRS, CDR2 YFSETQ. This CDR3 contains 14 residues. Trimming took 5 bases from V and 0 from J, leaving 12 bases between them. The chain's CDR3 is CASRSVGSSYEQYF. CDR3 DNA sequence: TGCGCCAGCAGGAGCGTGGGGAGCTCCTACGAGCAGTACTTC. The whole variable domain, filled in from reference TRBV5-1 and TRBJ2-7, reads KAGVTQTPRYLIKTRGQQVTLSCSPISGHRSVSWYQQTPGQGLQFLFEYFSETQRNKGNFPGRFSGRQFSNSRSEMNVSTLELGDSALYLCASRSVGSSYEQYFGPGTRLTVT.

The gene calls are TRBV19 and TRBJ1-4, with 8 bases that match TRBD1. This CDR3 spans 17 amino acids. V gave up 2 bases and J gave up 8 bases; unmatched junction bases: 13. Germline CDR1 reads LNHDA; CDR2 reads SQIVND (reference sequence). The CDR3 bases are TGTGCCAGTAGTATAATGAGCGTGACAGGGGAAAACGAAAAACTGTTTTTT. Translated: CASSIMSVTGENEKLFF.

J is TRBJ2-1 and V is TRBV7-2; perhaps TRBD2 as D (6 bases). In germline, CDR1 is SGHTA, CDR2 FQGNSA. With 1 base removed from V and 9 bases from J, the gap between germline ends came to 22 bases. The CDR3 loop spans 17 amino acids. The CDR3: CASSLDYLSGRMGEQFF. CDR3 DNA sequence: TGTGCCAGCAGCTTAGACTATTTATCAGGGAGGATGGGTGAGCAGTTCTTC. The whole variable domain, filled in from reference TRBV7-2 and TRBJ2-1, reads GAGVSQSPSNKVTEKGKDVELRCDPISGHTALYWYRQSLGQGLEFLIYFQGNSAPDKSGLPSDRFSAERTGGSVSTLTIQRTQQEDSAVYLCASSLDYLSGRMGEQFFGPGTRLTVL.

This clone was detected only a few times. CDR3 amino acids: CASRLPRGCLSGNTIYF. CDR3 in DNA: TGTGCCAGCAGGTTACCAAGGGGGTGTCTGTCTGGAAACACCATATATTTT. V gene TRBV7-3 combines with J gene TRBJ1-3; TRBD1 might be the D (6 bases). CDR1 SGHTA and CDR2 FQGTGA come from the germline V gene. Trimming took off 6 bases at V and 1 base at J, with 19 bases between the two ends. This CDR3 has 17 amino acids. The full variable domain, rest sourced from reference TRBV7-3 and TRBJ1-3, is GAGVSQTPSNKVTEKGKYVELRCDPISGHTALYWYRQSLGQGPEFLIYFQGTGAADDSGLPNDRFFAVRPEGSVSTLKIQRTERGDSAVYLCASRLPRGCLSGNTIYFGEGSWLTVV.

V is TRBV6-5 and J is TRBJ1-2, with a tentative D call TRBD1 (6 bases). The CDR3 covers 14 residues. Germline CDR1 is MNHEY and CDR2 is SVGAGI. V shed 5 bases and J shed 5 bases, with 15 bases lying between them. CDR3 region: CASSDGTTIYGYTF. CDR3 nucleotides: TGTGCCAGCAGTGACGGGACAACGATATATGGCTACACCTTC.

This clone has just a few counts. The V gene is TRBV7-9, the J gene TRBJ2-1; D unclear. V lost 4 bases to trimming and J lost 0 bases, with 13 bases between them. This CDR3 is 16 amino acids long. Germline lookup yields CDR1 SEHNR and CDR2 FQNEAQ (reference sequence). The CDR3 protein is CASSSRRGSSYNEQFF. The CDR3 DNA follows: TGTGCCAGCAGCTCAAGGCGAGGTAGCTCCTACAATGAGCAGTTCTTC.

The chain uses TRBV27 and TRBJ2-1; weak D call: TRBD2 (5 bases). The germline V gene has CDR1 MNHEY and CDR2 SMNVEV (reference sequence). The CDR3 runs to 12 residues. The V gene lost 6 bases and the J gene lost 7 bases, with 10 bases spanning the gap. In DNA, the CDR3 is TGTGCCAGCAGAGATCAGCGGAATGAGCAGTTCTTC. Encoded protein: CASRDQRNEQFF.

The gene calls are TRBV23-1 and TRBJ2-3, with D unclear. TRBV23-1 is classed as an ORF, of uncertain function. Trimming removed 3 bases at V and 6 bases at J, with 10 bases between. The CDR3 is 13 residues long. CDR3 bases: TGCGCCAGCAGTCACGCGGAGAGGGATACGCAGTATTTT. Protein: CASSHAERDTQYF.

This clone was picked up a small number of times. This chain connects TRBV7-3 to TRBJ2-7, with TRBD1 matching over 10 bases. V shed 3 bases, J shed 5 bases, and the junction held 4 bases outside the gene matches. Germline V gene lookup returns CDR1 SGHTA and CDR2 FQGTGA. This CDR3 has 14 amino acids. As DNA, the CDR3 is TGTGCCAGCAGCTTCGGGACAGGGGCTAACGAGCAGTACTTC. Translation gives CASSFGTGANEQYF.

The DNA for the CDR3 is TGTGCCAGCAGTGCCCGACCCGGGGAGGGTATGGAGACCCAGTACTTC. Translating gives CASSARPGEGMETQYF. The chain employs TRBV6-4 and TRBJ2-5; TRBD2 matches 7 bases. The CDR3 is made up of 16 amino acids. Unmatched junction bases numbered 13, after V lost 4 bases and J lost 5 bases. CDR1 MRHNA and CDR2 SNTAGT come from the germline V gene.

The chain is built from TRBV5-6 and TRBJ1-2; 9 bases are a match to TRBD1. Per the germline V gene, CDR1 is SGHDT and CDR2 is YYEEEE. V lost 5 bases to trimming and J lost 6 bases; unmatched junction nucleotides: 11. The CDR3 covers 15 residues. For the CDR3, the DNA is TGTGCCAGCAGGTATTCCGGGACAGGGATGAATGGCTACACCTTC. Its translation: CASRYSGTGMNGYTF.

This clone has more than one count but fewer than ten. The genes are TRBV30 and TRBJ1-2, with D possibly matching TRBD1 (5 bases). V was shortened by 7 bases and J by 4 bases, with 19 bases between the two germline ends. CDR1 GTSNPN and CDR2 SVGIG come from the germline V gene (reference sequence). This CDR3 has 14 amino acids. The CDR3 is CALYARAHSYGYTF. The DNA for the CDR3 is TGTGCCTTATATGCCAGGGCCCATAGCTATGGCTACACCTTC.

This clone was picked up one time. The V and J genes are TRBV27 and TRBJ2-7; 10 bases agree with TRBD1. Per germline, CDR1 MNHEY and CDR2 SMNVEV (reference sequence). The V gene end was trimmed by 4 bases and the J gene end by 4 bases; junction bases not matched to a gene: 7. The CDR3 runs 15 residues. Here the CDR3 DNA reads TGTGCCAGCAGTTCAACCGACAGGGGGCTGTACGAGCAGTACTTC. Translated, it gives CASSSTDRGLYEQYF.

The rearrangement uses TRBV4-1 and TRBJ1-5, with D hard to call. Germline loops: CDR1 MGHRA, CDR2 YSYEKL. The CDR3 totals 15 residues. The germline V and J ends were trimmed by 0 bases and 5 bases, with 11 bases remaining between them. CDR3 in amino acids: CASSQDPGIHQPQHF. The DNA for the CDR3 is TGCGCCAGCAGCCAAGATCCAGGAATTCATCAGCCCCAGCATTTT.

The V call is TRBV15, the J call TRBJ2-5, with D perhaps matching TRBD1 (6 bases). This CDR3 has 15 amino acids. The V gene's germline CDR1 is LNHNV and CDR2 YYDKDF (reference sequence). Trimming stripped 8 bases from V and 7 bases from J, with 23 bases between. The CDR3 loop reads CATSSSQGLSATQYF. The CDR3 DNA is TGTGCCACCTCCAGTTCGCAGGGGTTGAGTGCGACCCAGTACTTC.

This clone was found a few times. The rearrangement uses TRBV5-6 and TRBJ1-5; 8 nucleotides agree with TRBD1. CDR3 size: 14 residues. CDR1 SGHDT and CDR2 YYEEEE come from the germline V gene. The trim removed 1 base at V and 5 bases at J, leaving 2 bases unmatched. CDR3 DNA sequence: TGTGCCAGCAGCTTGACAGGGGGGGATCAGCCCCAGCATTTT. Translated, it gives CASSLTGGDQPQHF.

The CDR3 nucleotides are TGTGCCATCGATCCGGGACTAGCCTCCTACGAGCAGTACTTC. Protein: CAIDPGLASYEQYF. The V gene is TRBV6-1, the J gene TRBJ2-7, with 9 bases lining up with TRBD2. Germline assignment: CDR1 MNHNS and CDR2 SASEGT. The CDR3 covers 14 residues. V shed 10 bases, J shed 0 bases, and the junction held 7 bases outside the gene matches.

The CDR3 here is CASSSETSGGSYNEQFF. In DNA, the CDR3 is TGTGCCAGCAGCTCTGAGACTAGCGGGGGTTCCTACAATGAGCAGTTCTTC. The chain combines TRBV7-9 with TRBJ2-1; TRBD2 matches at 12 bases. In germline, CDR1 is SEHNR, CDR2 FQNEAQ (reference sequence). J gave up 1 base and V 4 bases, and 5 bases lay outside the gene matches. The CDR3 covers 17 residues.

This clone was seen only once. The rearrangement links TRBV5-6 to TRBJ2-1, with D perhaps matching TRBD2 (6 bases). CDR3 length: 15 amino acids. CDR1 and CDR2 (germline): SGHDT, YYEEEE. The V gene lost 0 bases and the J gene lost 9 bases, with 16 bases spanning the gap. CDR3 sequence reads: CASSLAYQRVGEQFF. The CDR3 DNA reads as TGTGCCAGCAGCTTGGCCTACCAGCGGGTAGGTGAGCAGTTCTTC.

The gene calls are TRBV25-1 and TRBJ1-5, with a weak D call TRBD1 (5 bases). The CDR3 has 12 amino acids. Germline assignment: CDR1 MGHDK and CDR2 SYGVNS. The germline V and J ends were trimmed by 3 bases and 6 bases, with 6 bases remaining between them. The CDR3: CASSDGGQPQHF. CDR3 DNA sequence: TGTGCCAGCAGTGACGGGGGTCAGCCCCAGCATTTT.

V usage is TRBV18 and J usage is TRBJ1-1, with 8 bases fitting TRBD1. The CDR3 runs 17 residues. With V trimmed by 4 bases and J by 4 bases, 14 bases remained unmatched. In germline, CDR1 is KGHSH, CDR2 LQKENI. The chain's CDR3 is CASSRNVRDRRATEAFF. The CDR3 DNA reads TGTGCCAGCTCACGTAACGTCCGGGACAGGAGGGCCACTGAAGCTTTCTTT. Variable domain in full (rest from reference TRBV18 and TRBJ1-1): NAGVMQNPRHLVRRRGQEARLRCSPMKGHSHVYWYRQLPEEGLKFMVYLQKENIIDESGMPKERFSAEFPKEGPSILRIQQVVRGDSAAYFCASSRNVRDRRATEAFFGQGTRLTVV.

This clone appeared a single time. CDR3 nucleotide sequence: TGTGCCAGCAGTGAAGCGCTCAGTCTCTACGAGCAGTACTTC. Translating gives CASSEALSLYEQYF. This chain uses TRBV6-1 with TRBJ2-7; D not certain. The CDR3 sequence is 14 residues long. The V gene's germline CDR1 is MNHNS and CDR2 SASEGT. V was shortened by 0 bases and J by 3 bases, with 9 bases between the two germline ends.

The chain joins TRBV7-9 to TRBJ2-5; TRBD1 might be the D (5 bases). V was cut by 6 bases and J by 5 bases, with 16 bases left in between. CDR3 size: 14 residues. Germline loops: CDR1 SEHNR, CDR2 FQNEAQ (reference sequence). CDR3 sequence (DNA): TGTGCCAGCAGTCAGTTTCAGGGCAGTGAGACCCAGTACTTC. Translated, it gives CASSQFQGSETQYF.

This chain uses TRBV29-1 with TRBJ1-2, with 9 bases identical to TRBD1. The CDR3 runs to 14 residues. The ends lost 4 bases at V and 1 base at J; junction bases unmatched: 4. CDR1 is SQVTM, CDR2 ANQGSEA, per germline. CDR3 amino acids: CSVVDRGGNYGYTF. CDR3 bases: TGCAGCGTTGTCGACAGGGGGGGTAACTATGGCTACACCTTC.

The rearrangement uses TRBV5-6 and TRBJ2-7, with D hard to call. With 4 bases removed from V and 9 bases from J, the gap between germline ends came to 17 bases. From germline, CDR1 is SGHDT and CDR2 YYEEEE. This CDR3 spans 13 amino acids. The DNA for the CDR3 is TGTGCCAGCAGCCCCACCCCCGCGACACGGCAGTACTTC. Its protein product is CASSPTPATRQYF.

The V call is TRBV27, the J call TRBJ2-3, with 7 nucleotides matching TRBD1. The J segment lost 1 base and the V segment lost 7 bases, leaving 2 bases of the junction unmatched. The CDR3 is made up of 13 amino acids. Germline V gives CDR1 MNHEY, CDR2 SMNVEV (reference sequence). The CDR3 reads CASKGTGTDTQYF. The CDR3 coding sequence is TGTGCCAGCAAAGGGACAGGCACAGATACGCAGTATTTT.

In this sample, this clone turned up once. This chain connects TRBV19 to TRBJ1-3; no clear D gene. CDR3 size: 12 residues. The V gene's germline CDR1 is LNHDA and CDR2 SQIVND (reference sequence). The V end lost 8 bases, the J end lost 7 bases, and 12 bases lay between the germline ends. CDR3 sequence reads: CASGTEGNTIYF. CDR3 nucleotides: TGTGCCAGTGGAACAGAAGGTAACACCATATATTTT.

This chain uses TRBV7-2 with TRBJ2-5; D may be TRBD2 (5 bases). This CDR3 contains 16 residues. Germline assignment: CDR1 SGHTA and CDR2 FQGNSA. V was clipped by 0 bases and J by 2 bases, with 13 bases between them. The CDR3 is CASSLATSSGQETQYF. The CDR3 nucleotides are TGTGCCAGCAGCTTAGCTACGAGCTCGGGGCAAGAGACCCAGTACTTC.